This entry is about one TCR beta chain. Its antigen is undetermined. The sample comes from a study of T-cell memory formation after mild COVID-19. Whole-study results and caveats: Chiefly within CM and EM were the contracting CD4+ clones; CD8+ ones were within EMRA.

V gave up 1 base and J gave up 6 bases, with 9 bases separating them. The length of the CDR3 is 14 residues. The germline CDR1 and CDR2 sequences are SEHNR and FQNEAQ (reference sequence). Using its own MiXCR run on the 5' RACE reads, TCRdb lists one record per CDR3 protein. The table includes 560,000 or so distinct CDR3 sequences, approximately 15% detected once. The chain joins TRBV7-9 to TRBJ2-2; D perhaps matches TRBD2 (5 bases). The sequenced material came from PBMCs or a T cell subset sorted from them (not recorded which). The receptor was isolated from an adult woman who had mild COVID-19 (a few samples of this study predate the infection). Cell type and time point are not known. CDR3 nucleotides: TGTGCCAGCAGCTTAGGTCTGGGAGCCGGGGAGCTGTTTTTT. Amino acid sequence: CASSLGLGAGELFF.